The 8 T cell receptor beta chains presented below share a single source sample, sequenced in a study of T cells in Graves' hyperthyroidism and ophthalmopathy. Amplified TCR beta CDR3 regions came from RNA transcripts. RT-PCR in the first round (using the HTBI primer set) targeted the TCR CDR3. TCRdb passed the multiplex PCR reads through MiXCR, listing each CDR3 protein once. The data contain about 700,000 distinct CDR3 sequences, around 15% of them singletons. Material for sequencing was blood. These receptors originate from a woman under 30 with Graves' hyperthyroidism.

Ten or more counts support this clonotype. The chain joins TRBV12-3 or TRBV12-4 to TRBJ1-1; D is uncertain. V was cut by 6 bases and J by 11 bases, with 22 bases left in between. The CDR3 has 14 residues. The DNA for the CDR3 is TGTGCCAGCAGACGGACGGGCGTAGGTCAGTCGGCTTTCTTT. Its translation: CASRRTGVGQSAFF.

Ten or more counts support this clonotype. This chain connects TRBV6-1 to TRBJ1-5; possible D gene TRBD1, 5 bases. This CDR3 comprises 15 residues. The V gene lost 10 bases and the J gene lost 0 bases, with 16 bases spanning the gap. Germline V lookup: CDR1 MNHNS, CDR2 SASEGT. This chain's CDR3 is CATKDGTYSNQPQHF. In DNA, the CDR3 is TGTGCCACCAAGGACGGGACTTATAGCAATCAGCCCCAGCATTTT.

The CDR3 loop reads CASSGGPSGKETQYF. CDR3 sequence (DNA): TGTGCCAGCAGCGGAGGCCCTAGCGGGAAAGAGACCCAGTACTTC. The V call is TRBV7-9, the J call TRBJ2-5, with 9 bases matching TRBD2. This CDR3 has 15 residues. Germline V CDR1 and CDR2: SEHNR, FQNEAQ (reference sequence). V shed 5 bases, J shed 3 bases, and the junction held 7 bases outside the gene matches.

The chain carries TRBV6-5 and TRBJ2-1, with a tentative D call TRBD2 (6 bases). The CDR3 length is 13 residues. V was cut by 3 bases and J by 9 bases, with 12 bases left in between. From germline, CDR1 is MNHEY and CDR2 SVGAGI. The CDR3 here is CASSYPGTFEQFF. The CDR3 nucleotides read TGTGCCAGCAGTTATCCCGGGACTTTTGAGCAGTTCTTC.

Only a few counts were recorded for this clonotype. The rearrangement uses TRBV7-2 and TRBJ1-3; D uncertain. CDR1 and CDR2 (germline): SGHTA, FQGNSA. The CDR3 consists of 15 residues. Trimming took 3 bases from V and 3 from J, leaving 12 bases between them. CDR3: CASSFFLTFGNTIYF. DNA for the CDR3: TGTGCCAGCAGCTTTTTCTTGACGTTTGGAAACACCATATATTTT.

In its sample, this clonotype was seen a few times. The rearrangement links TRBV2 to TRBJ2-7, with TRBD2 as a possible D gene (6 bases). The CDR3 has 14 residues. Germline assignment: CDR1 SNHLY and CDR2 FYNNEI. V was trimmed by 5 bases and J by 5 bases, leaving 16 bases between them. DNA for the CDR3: TGTGCCAGCAGTAAAACGGGGTCGGGAGACGAGCAGTACTTC. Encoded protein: CASSKTGSGDEQYF.

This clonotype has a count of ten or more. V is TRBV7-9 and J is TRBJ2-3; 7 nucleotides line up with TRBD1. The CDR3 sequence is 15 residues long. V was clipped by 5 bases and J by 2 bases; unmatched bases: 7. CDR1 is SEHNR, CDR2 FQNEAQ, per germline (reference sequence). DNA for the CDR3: TGTGCCAGCAGCCAGGGGGACCGGGACACAGATACGCAGTATTTT. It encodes CASSQGDRDTDTQYF.

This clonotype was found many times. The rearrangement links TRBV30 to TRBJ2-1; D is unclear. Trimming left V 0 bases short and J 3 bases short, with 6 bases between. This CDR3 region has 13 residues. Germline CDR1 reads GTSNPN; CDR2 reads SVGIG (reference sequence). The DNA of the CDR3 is TGTGCCTGGAGTGTCGTGGTCTACAATGAGCAGTTCTTC. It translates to CAWSVVVYNEQFF.